Listed below are T cell receptor beta chains from one sample, sequenced in a study of Ad26.COV2.S vaccination and SARS-CoV-2 variants. Using immunoSEQ multiplex PCR, the repertoire was profiled, and TCRdb retains in-frame clones only, with some absent. The profile shows 350,000 to 600,000 clones, about 88% of them singletons. The sequencing here drew on peripheral blood, taken in a trial of Ad26.COV2.S vaccine versus placebo. The receptors here all came from a person between 18 and 59 years old who received the Ad26.COV2.S COVID-19 vaccine or a placebo. CDR3s include the opening cysteine and the closing phenylalanine or tryptophan. A D gene is named only where the DNA matches it firmly. Part of the rows lack a size; the others show once, few, many or a class for expanded clones.

V	D	size	J	CDR3	DNA
TRBV19	NA	NA	TRBJ2-2	CASSKSSGEFTGELFF	TGTGCCAGTAGTAAGAGTAGCGGTGAGTTCACCGGGGAGCTGTTTTTT
TRBV11-2	TRBD2	NA	TRBJ2-5	CASSLGGLAGAQETQYF	TGTGCCAGCAGCTTGGGGGGACTAGCGGGAGCGCAAGAGACCCAGTACTTC
TRBV7-9	NA	NA	TRBJ2-7	CASSLSSTRNEQYF	TGTGCCAGCAGTTTAAGCTCCACACGGAACGAGCAGTACTTC
TRBV9	TRBD2	few	TRBJ2-5	CASSPSRLAARAETQYF	TGTGCCAGCAGCCCGAGCCGACTAGCGGCGAGGGCAGAGACCCAGTACTTC
TRBV3-1/TRBV3-2	NA	NA	TRBJ2-7	CASSQSLVSLYEQYF	TGTGCCAGCAGCCAATCGTTGGTGAGCCTCTACGAGCAGTACTTC
TRBV19	TRBD2	NA	TRBJ2-1	CASSIGSGSVIEQFF	TGTGCCAGTAGTATAGGTAGCGGGAGTGTCATTGAGCAGTTCTTC
TRBV18	NA	NA	TRBJ2-3	CASSPPSTDTQYF	TGTGCCAGCTCACCCCCGTCCACAGATACGCAGTATTTT
TRBV4-1	NA	NA	TRBJ2-5	CASSQESWETQYF	TGCGCCAGCAGCCAAGAATCTTGGGAGACCCAGTACTTC
TRBV2	NA	NA	TRBJ2-2	CASSRRDRSGELFF	TGTGCCAGCAGTCGACGCGACAGATCGGGGGAGCTGTTTTTT
TRBV5-1	NA	NA	TRBJ1-1	CASRADSEAFF	TGCGCCAGCAGGGCAGATTCTGAAGCTTTCTTT
TRBV11-2	TRBD1	NA	TRBJ2-7	CASSTRTGRVYEQYF	TGTGCCAGCAGCACTAGGACAGGACGGGTCTACGAGCAGTACTTC
TRBV18	TRBD1	NA	TRBJ2-1	CASSPKIDRVPPSYNEQFF	TGTGCCAGCTCACCGAAAATTGACAGGGTCCCACCATCCTACAATGAGCAGTTCTTC
TRBV9	NA	NA	TRBJ2-5	CASSVNRDKQETQYF	TGTGCCAGCAGCGTGAACCGGGACAAACAAGAGACCCAGTACTTC
TRBV19	TRBD1	NA	TRBJ2-2	CASSTPGTGIPNTGELFF	TGTGCCAGTAGTACCCCCGGGACAGGGATCCCCAACACCGGGGAGCTGTTTTTT
TRBV28	NA	NA	TRBJ2-7	CASGLSYEQYF	TGTGCCAGCGGCCTCTCCTACGAGCAGTACTTC
TRBV12-3/TRBV12-4	NA	NA	TRBJ2-7	CASSFGLAGNLLF	TGTGCCAGCAGTTTCGGATTGGCAGGGAATTTGCTTTTC
TRBV18	NA	few	TRBJ1-5	CASSQGGDQPQHF	TGTGCCAGCTCACAGGGGGGCGATCAGCCCCAGCATTTT
TRBV27	TRBD1	NA	TRBJ1-1	CASRSPGGAGTEAFF	TGTGCCAGCAGGAGCCCAGGGGGCGCGGGCACTGAAGCTTTCTTT
TRBV29-1	NA	NA	TRBJ2-7	CSVVSAYEQYF	TGCAGCGTTGTGAGTGCCTACGAGCAGTACTTC
TRBV6-5	NA	NA	TRBJ2-2	CASLSQLNTGELFF	TGTGCCAGCCTTTCACAGTTGAACACCGGGGAGCTGTTTTTT
TRBV28	NA	NA	TRBJ2-6	CASTGGSWANVLTF	TGTGCCAGCACTGGGGGCTCATGGGCCAACGTCCTGACTTTC
TRBV13	TRBD2	NA	TRBJ2-1	CASSLAAGEDEQFF	TGTGCCAGCAGCTTAGCAGCGGGAGAGGATGAGCAGTTCTTC
TRBV4-3	NA	NA	TRBJ1-2	CASSHTATGSRPYGYTF	TGCGCCAGCAGCCATACCGCGACCGGGTCTAGGCCTTATGGCTACACCTTC
TRBV18	TRBD1	NA	TRBJ2-3	CASSPRTGGAFADTQYF	TGTGCCAGCTCACCGAGGACAGGGGGCGCTTTCGCAGATACGCAGTATTTT
TRBV28	NA	NA	TRBJ2-5	CASSRLAPRWTDQETQYF	TGTGCCAGCAGCCGCCTGGCCCCCCGCTGGACAGACCAAGAGACCCAGTACTTC
TRBV30	TRBD1	NA	TRBJ2-1	CAWSPTGTGDDEQFF	TGTGCCTGGAGTCCAACCGGGACAGGGGATGATGAGCAGTTCTTC
TRBV27	NA	NA	TRBJ1-1	CASSSFREAFF	TGTGCCAGCAGTTCGTTCAGGGAAGCTTTCTTT
TRBV30	NA	NA	TRBJ1-5	CAWSRASRGISNQPQHF	TGTGCCTGGAGTCGGGCGAGCAGAGGTATTAGCAATCAGCCCCAGCATTTT
TRBV6-2/TRBV6-3	NA	NA	TRBJ1-1	CASSWGLDRRTEAFF	TGTGCCAGCAGTTGGGGGTTAGACAGGCGCACTGAAGCTTTCTTT
TRBV30	TRBD1	NA	TRBJ1-1	CAWAPGQRNTEAFF	TGTGCCTGGGCCCCGGGACAGAGAAACACTGAAGCTTTCTTT
TRBV5-1	TRBD2	NA	TRBJ2-1	CASSSQTSLGGNEQFF	TGCGCCAGCAGCTCCCAGACTAGCCTGGGGGGCAATGAGCAGTTCTTC
TRBV5-1	NA	NA	TRBJ2-3	CASSLGGTDTQYF	TGCGCCAGCAGCTTGGGGGGCACAGATACGCAGTATTTT
TRBV3-1/TRBV3-2	NA	NA	TRBJ1-2	CASSQVPGTSYGYTF	TGTGCCAGCAGCCAAGTACCAGGGACTTCTTATGGCTACACCTTC
TRBV3-1/TRBV3-2	TRBD1	NA	TRBJ2-7	CASSNRHSGQEVYEQYF	TGTGCCAGCAGTAACCGCCATTCGGGACAGGAGGTCTACGAGCAGTACTTC
TRBV6-6	NA	NA	TRBJ1-1	CASSLPVKPEAFF	TGTGCCAGCAGCCTACCCGTGAAACCTGAAGCTTTCTTT
TRBV7-9	NA	NA	TRBJ1-3	CASSRSRAGGNTIYF	TGTGCCAGCAGCCGCAGCCGCGCTGGAGGAAACACCATATATTTT
TRBV18	NA	NA	TRBJ2-1	CASSQLATSSYNEQFF	TGTGCCAGCTCACAATTAGCTACGAGCTCCTACAATGAGCAGTTCTTC
TRBV7-3	NA	NA	TRBJ2-2	CASSDENTGELFF	TGTGCCAGCAGCGACGAGAACACCGGGGAGCTGTTTTTT
TRBV4-1	NA	NA	TRBJ2-1	CASSPGWRAYNEQFF	TGCGCCAGCAGCCCCGGTTGGAGGGCCTACAATGAGCAGTTCTTC
TRBV7-9	NA	NA	TRBJ2-3	CASSLGVSGAGDTQYF	TGTGCCAGCAGCTTAGGGGTGTCAGGGGCAGGGGATACGCAGTATTTT
TRBV11-1	TRBD2	NA	TRBJ2-2	CASRGTSGNLAGELFF	TGTGCCAGCCGTGGGACTAGCGGGAATCTCGCCGGGGAGCTGTTTTTT
TRBV7-8	NA	NA	TRBJ2-5	CASSLGTYQETQYF	TGTGCCAGCAGCTTAGGGACATACCAAGAGACCCAGTACTTC